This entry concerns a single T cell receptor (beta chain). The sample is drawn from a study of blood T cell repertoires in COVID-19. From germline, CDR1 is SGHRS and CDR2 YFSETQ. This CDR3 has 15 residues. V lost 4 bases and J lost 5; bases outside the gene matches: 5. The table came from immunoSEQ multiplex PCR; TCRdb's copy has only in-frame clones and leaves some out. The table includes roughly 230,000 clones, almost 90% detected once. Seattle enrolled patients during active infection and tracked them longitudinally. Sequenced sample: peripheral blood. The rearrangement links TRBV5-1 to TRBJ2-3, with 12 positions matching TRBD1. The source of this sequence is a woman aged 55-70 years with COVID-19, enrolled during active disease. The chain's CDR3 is CASSEGQGAGDTQYF. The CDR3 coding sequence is TGCGCCAGCAGCGAGGGACAGGGGGCTGGAGATACGCAGTATTTT.